One and the same sample provided the 21 T cell receptor beta chains below, sequenced in a study of control samples from healthy donors and cancer patients. Clones were read by immunoSEQ multiplex PCR, and TCRdb kept only the in-frame ones, dropping some. In the table there are around 100,000 clones, roughly nine tenths of which are singletons. The specimen was blood. All receptors come from a woman aged 45-65 years in good health.

The chain carries TRBV6-5 and TRBJ1-5; no clear D. The CDR3 is 15 amino acids. CDR1 is MNHEY and CDR2 is SVGAGI in the germline V gene. V lost 7 bases and J lost 4, with 17 bases in between. CDR3 bases: TGTGCCAGCAAGGCGGGCGCTCGGGGAAATCAGCCCCAGCATTTT. This sequence encodes CASKAGARGNQPQHF.

This chain joins TRBV7-6 and TRBJ2-2; no clear D. V was trimmed by 0 bases and J by 10 bases, leaving 6 bases between them. The CDR3 loop spans 12 amino acids. Germline values: CDR1 SGHVS, CDR2 FNYEAQ. The CDR3 loop reads CASSLATTELFF. The CDR3 region has the DNA TGTGCCAGCAGCTTAGCGACCACGGAGCTGTTTTTT.

The chain joins TRBV19 to TRBJ2-6; D unclear. This CDR3 contains 16 residues. From germline, CDR1 is LNHDA and CDR2 SQIVND (reference sequence). Trimming pared 1 base from V and 2 bases from J, leaving 9 bases between. The chain's CDR3 is CASSIGADPGANVLTF. The CDR3 DNA reads TGTGCCAGTAGTATAGGAGCAGATCCTGGGGCCAACGTCCTGACTTTC.

The rearrangement uses TRBV5-1 and TRBJ2-3; 14 bases agree with TRBD2. The CDR3 spans 17 residues. Losses at the gene ends were 3 bases for V and 4 bases for J; bases not matched to a gene: 7. Germline V gives CDR1 SGHRS, CDR2 YFSETQ. The CDR3 coding sequence is TGCGCCAGCAGCTGCAGACTAGCGGGAGGGCCCCCAGATACGCAGTATTTT. Translating gives CASSCRLAGGPPDTQYF.

This chain joins TRBV14 and TRBJ2-3; D might be TRBD1 (5 bases). V lost 3 bases, J lost 6 bases, and 10 bases lay in between. CDR3 size: 13 residues. Germline V gene data show CDR1 as SGHDN and CDR2 as FVKESK. The CDR3 sequence is CASSHRVKDTQYF. CDR3 nucleotide sequence: TGTGCCAGCAGCCACAGGGTAAAGGATACGCAGTATTTT.

The V call is TRBV4-3, the J call TRBJ2-1; D is undetermined. The V end was cut by 2 bases, the J end by 0 bases, with 14 bases between. Germline-derived CDR1 and CDR2 are LGHNA and YSLEER. CDR3 length equals 17 residues. The CDR3 DNA reads TGCGCCAGCAGCCAAAAGAAAGGAATGGACTCCTACAATGAGCAGTTCTTC. It is translated as CASSQKKGMDSYNEQFF.

The chain recombines TRBV6-1 with TRBJ2-5; D is perhaps TRBD2 (5 bases). The CDR3 is 16 amino acids. Germline CDR1 MNHNS, CDR2 SASEGT. V was clipped by 0 bases and J by 0 bases, with 11 bases between them. In nucleotides, the CDR3 is TGTGCCAGCAGTGAAGCAACTCGGAGGTACCAAGAGACCCAGTACTTC. Its protein is CASSEATRRYQETQYF.

This chain connects TRBV9 to TRBJ1-2; D possibly corresponds to TRBD1 (5 bases). Per the germline V gene, CDR1 is SGDLS and CDR2 is YYNGEE. CDR3 length: 15 residues. Between the trimmed V and J ends, which lost 6 bases and 0 bases, there was a span of 15 bases. CDR3 sequence reads: CASNNRDAANYGYTF. For the CDR3, the DNA is TGTGCCAGCAACAATCGGGACGCAGCTAACTATGGCTACACCTTC.

The gene calls are TRBV29-1 and TRBJ1-2; D is ambiguous. V lost 7 bases to trimming and J lost 4 bases, with 22 bases between them. CDR3 length equals 15 residues. Germline assignment: CDR1 SQVTM and CDR2 ANQGSEA. The CDR3 region is CSAQDTGSPPYGYTF. CDR3 in DNA: TGCAGCGCCCAAGATACGGGTTCGCCGCCCTATGGCTACACCTTC.

The V gene is TRBV30, the J gene TRBJ2-2; D might be TRBD1 (5 bases). Between the trimmed V and J ends, which lost 4 bases and 6 bases, there was a span of 12 bases. The germline CDR1 and CDR2 sequences are GTSNPN and SVGIG (reference sequence). The length of the CDR3 is 13 residues. The CDR3 DNA reads as TGTGCCTGGACCATGACAGTTCCCGGGGAGCTGTTTTTT. Its translation: CAWTMTVPGELFF.

V and J are TRBV11-2 and TRBJ2-1, with TRBD2 matching 11 bases. CDR3 length: 16 residues. V dropped 5 bases and J dropped 2; count of bases not matched to a gene: 5. Germline V gene sequence: CDR1 SGHAT, CDR2 FQNNGV. The CDR3 spells CASSPTSGSAYNEQFF. The CDR3 bases are TGTGCCAGCAGCCCCACTAGCGGGAGCGCCTACAATGAGCAGTTCTTC.

The chain links TRBV25-1 to TRBJ1-2; D gene ambiguous. CDR1 is MGHDK, CDR2 SYGVNS, per germline. The CDR3 runs to 16 residues. Trimming pared 1 base from V and 4 bases from J, leaving 16 bases between. This CDR3 reads CASSEFNAGASYGYTF. The CDR3, as DNA: TGTGCCAGCAGTGAATTTAATGCAGGAGCCTCCTATGGCTACACCTTC.

This clone was observed a few times. CDR3 bases: TGCGCCAGCGGAGGCGGGGCGAACTCCTACAATGAGCAGTTCTTC. As protein: CASGGGANSYNEQFF. The chain uses TRBV5-1 and TRBJ2-1, with D maybe TRBD2 (6 bases). CDR3 length: 15 amino acids. V dropped 7 bases and J dropped 0 bases, with 14 bases sitting between them. Germline V gene data show CDR1 as SGHRS and CDR2 as YFSETQ.

This chain uses TRBV12-3 or TRBV12-4 with TRBJ2-5; TRBD1 might be the D (6 bases). The CDR3 covers 12 residues. V lost 7 bases, J lost 5 bases, and 11 bases lay in between. In DNA, the CDR3 is TGTGCCAGCAACAGGGTGGGGGAGACCCAGTACTTC. Amino acid sequence: CASNRVGETQYF.

The V and J genes are TRBV5-1 and TRBJ2-1, with D hard to call. Germline CDR1 SGHRS, CDR2 YFSETQ. CDR3 length: 13 residues. V lost 3 bases and J lost 0, with 4 bases in between. DNA for the CDR3: TGCGCCAGCAGCTCTAGCTCCTACAATGAGCAGTTCTTC. It codes for CASSSSSYNEQFF. Complete variable domain (other parts from reference TRBV5-1 and TRBJ2-1): KAGVTQTPRYLIKTRGQQVTLSCSPISGHRSVSWYQQTPGQGLQFLFEYFSETQRNKGNFPGRFSGRQFSNSRSEMNVSTLELGDSALYLCASSSSSYNEQFFGPGTRLTVL.

This chain joins TRBV6-1 and TRBJ1-4; 8 nucleotides line up with TRBD1. J lost 8 bases, V lost 3 bases, and 5 bases had no gene match. Germline V CDR1 and CDR2: MNHNS, SASEGT. The CDR3 length is 14 residues. CDR3 nucleotide sequence: TGTGCCAGCAGTGAGGCAGGGGGCAGAGAAAAACTGTTTTTT. This translates into CASSEAGGREKLFF.

The genes are TRBV5-4 and TRBJ2-5, with D possibly being TRBD2 (5 bases). CDR1 SGHNT and CDR2 YYREEE come from the germline V gene (reference sequence). The germline V and J ends were trimmed by 5 bases and 3 bases, with 20 bases remaining between them. The CDR3 is made up of 16 amino acids. The CDR3 coding sequence is TGTGCCAGCAGGAACACGGACGGACTGGGCGAAGAGACCCAGTACTTC. Translated: CASRNTDGLGEETQYF.

The chain combines TRBV29-1 with TRBJ1-1; D gene unclear. CDR1 SQVTM and CDR2 ANQGSEA come from the germline V gene. Trimming removed 4 bases from V and 4 bases from J, with 10 bases in between. This CDR3 has 12 amino acids. The CDR3, as DNA: TGCAGCGTTGTCCGATTCGGCACTGAAGCTTTCTTT. Its translation: CSVVRFGTEAFF.

The CDR3 nucleotides are TGTGCCAGCAGCTTTAGGACTAGCGGGACTTCCTACAATGAGCAGTTCTTC. The encoded protein is CASSFRTSGTSYNEQFF. The chain combines TRBV5-6 with TRBJ2-1, with 12 bases that match TRBD2. CDR1 and CDR2 from the germline V gene are SGHDT and YYEEEE. This CDR3 has 17 amino acids. J lost 1 base, V lost 2 bases, and 4 bases had no gene match.

The chain is built from TRBV5-1 and TRBJ1-1; unclear D gene. Per germline, CDR1 SGHRS and CDR2 YFSETQ. V was cut by 8 bases and J by 5 bases, with 19 bases left in between. The CDR3 has 14 amino acids. The CDR3 sequence is CASLNGPASTEAFF. Written as DNA, the CDR3 is TGCGCCAGTCTCAACGGGCCTGCATCAACTGAAGCTTTCTTT.

This chain connects TRBV3-1 (or the pseudogene TRBV3-2) to TRBJ2-2, with D perhaps given as TRBD1 or TRBD2 (7 bases each). The CDR3 contains 14 residues. Germline CDR1 LGHDT, CDR2 YNNKEL (reference sequence). V was clipped by 4 bases and J by 5 bases, with 11 bases between them. The CDR3 here is CASSPGGATGELFF. The CDR3 DNA reads TGTGCCAGCAGCCCAGGGGGGGCAACCGGGGAGCTGTTTTTT.